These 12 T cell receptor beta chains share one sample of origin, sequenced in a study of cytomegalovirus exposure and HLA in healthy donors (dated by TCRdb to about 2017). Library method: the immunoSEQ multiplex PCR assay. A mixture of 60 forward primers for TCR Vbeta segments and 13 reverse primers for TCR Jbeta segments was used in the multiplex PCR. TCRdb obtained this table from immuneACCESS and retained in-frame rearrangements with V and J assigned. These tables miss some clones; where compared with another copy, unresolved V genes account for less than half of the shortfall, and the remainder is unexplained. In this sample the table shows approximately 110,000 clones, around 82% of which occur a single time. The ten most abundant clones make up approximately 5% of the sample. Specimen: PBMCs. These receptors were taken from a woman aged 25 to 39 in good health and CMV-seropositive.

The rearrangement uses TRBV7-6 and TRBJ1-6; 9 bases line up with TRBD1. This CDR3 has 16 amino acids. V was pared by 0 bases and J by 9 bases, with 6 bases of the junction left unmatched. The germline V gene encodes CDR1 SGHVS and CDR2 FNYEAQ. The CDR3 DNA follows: TGTGCCAGCAGCTTAGCGACAGGGGGACTAGGTTCACCCCTCCACTTT. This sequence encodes CASSLATGGLGSPLHF.

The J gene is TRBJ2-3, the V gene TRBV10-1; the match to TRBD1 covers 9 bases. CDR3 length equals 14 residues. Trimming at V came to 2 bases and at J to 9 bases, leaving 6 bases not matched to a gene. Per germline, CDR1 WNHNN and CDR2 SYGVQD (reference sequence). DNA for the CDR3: TGCGCCAGCAGTGAGGGGACAGGGCTTTACACGCAGTATTTT. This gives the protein CASSEGTGLYTQYF.

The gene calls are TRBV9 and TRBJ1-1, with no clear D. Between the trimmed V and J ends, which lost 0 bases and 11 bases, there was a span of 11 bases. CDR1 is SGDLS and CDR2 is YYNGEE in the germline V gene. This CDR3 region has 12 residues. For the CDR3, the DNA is TGTGCCAGCAGCGTAGCTAACAGAGAGGCTTTCTTT. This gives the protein CASSVANREAFF.

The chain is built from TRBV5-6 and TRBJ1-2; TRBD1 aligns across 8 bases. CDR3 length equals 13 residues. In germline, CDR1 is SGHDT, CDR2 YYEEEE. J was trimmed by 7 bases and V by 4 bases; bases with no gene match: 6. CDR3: CASSPDRDGGYTF. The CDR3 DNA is TGTGCCAGCAGCCCGGACAGGGATGGTGGCTACACCTTC.

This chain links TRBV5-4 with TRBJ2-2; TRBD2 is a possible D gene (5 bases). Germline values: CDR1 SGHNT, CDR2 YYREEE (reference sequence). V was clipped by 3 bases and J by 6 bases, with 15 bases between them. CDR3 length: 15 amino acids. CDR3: CASSSAVSGPGELFF. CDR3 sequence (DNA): TGTGCCAGCAGCTCAGCCGTCAGCGGTCCCGGGGAGCTGTTTTTT.

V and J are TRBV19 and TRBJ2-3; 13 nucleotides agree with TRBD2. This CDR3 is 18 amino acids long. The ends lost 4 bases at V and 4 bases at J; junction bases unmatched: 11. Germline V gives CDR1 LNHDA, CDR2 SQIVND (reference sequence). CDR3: CASSTRPGTSGASDTQYF. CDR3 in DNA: TGTGCCAGTAGTACTAGACCCGGGACTAGCGGGGCCTCAGATACGCAGTATTTT.

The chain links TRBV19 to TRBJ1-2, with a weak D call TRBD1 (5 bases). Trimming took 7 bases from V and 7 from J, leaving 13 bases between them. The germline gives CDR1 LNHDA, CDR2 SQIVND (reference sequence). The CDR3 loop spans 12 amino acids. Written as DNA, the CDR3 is TGTGCCAGTAATAGGGCAGGGTCTGGCTACACCTTC. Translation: CASNRAGSGYTF.

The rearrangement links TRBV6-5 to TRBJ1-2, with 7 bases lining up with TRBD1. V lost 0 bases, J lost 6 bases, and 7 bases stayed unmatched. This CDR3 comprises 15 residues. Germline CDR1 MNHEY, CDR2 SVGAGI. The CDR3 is CASSYSTRTGDGYTF. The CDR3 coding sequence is TGTGCCAGCAGTTACTCTACGAGGACAGGTGATGGCTACACCTTC.

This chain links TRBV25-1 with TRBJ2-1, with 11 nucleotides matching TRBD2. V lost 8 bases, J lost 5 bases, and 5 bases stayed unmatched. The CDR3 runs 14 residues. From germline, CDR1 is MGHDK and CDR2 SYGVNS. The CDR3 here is CASSLAGGDNEQFF. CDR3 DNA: TGTGCCAGCTCCCTAGCGGGGGGTGACAATGAGCAGTTCTTC.

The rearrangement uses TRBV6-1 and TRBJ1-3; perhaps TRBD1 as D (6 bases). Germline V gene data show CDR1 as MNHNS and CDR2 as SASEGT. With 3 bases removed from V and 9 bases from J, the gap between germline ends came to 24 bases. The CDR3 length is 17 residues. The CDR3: CASSDPRGSQGRSTIYF. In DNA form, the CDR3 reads TGTGCCAGCAGTGACCCGCGCGGATCTCAGGGGAGAAGCACCATATATTTT.

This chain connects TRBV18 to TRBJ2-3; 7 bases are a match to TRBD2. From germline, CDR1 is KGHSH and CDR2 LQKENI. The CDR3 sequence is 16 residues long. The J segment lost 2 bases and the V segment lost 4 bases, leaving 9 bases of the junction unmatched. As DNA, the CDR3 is TGTGCCAGCTCACTATCACTAGCGCGTCTCACAGATACGCAGTATTTT. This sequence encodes CASSLSLARLTDTQYF.

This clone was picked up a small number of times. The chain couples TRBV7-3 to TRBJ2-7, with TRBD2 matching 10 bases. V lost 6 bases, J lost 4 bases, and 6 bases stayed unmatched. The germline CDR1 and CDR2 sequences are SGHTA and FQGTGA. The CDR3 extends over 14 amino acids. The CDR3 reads CASSTSGGAYEQYF. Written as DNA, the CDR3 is TGTGCCAGCAGTACGAGCGGGGGGGCTTACGAGCAGTACTTC.